This TCR beta chain was identified during a study of T cell repertoires in cytomegalovirus infection. Trimming cost V 0 bases and J 2 bases, with 8 bases left between them. The germline CDR1 and CDR2 sequences are SGHAT and FQNNGV. CDR3 length: 14 amino acids. Study-level findings and limits: HLA-C-restricted CMV clonotypes gave the most frequent clonotype in two of eight donors.

TCRdb reprocessed the reads via MiXCR and lists one record per CDR3 protein. The sample holds 290,000 or so distinct CDR3 sequences, roughly a quarter seen once. A word on this clonotype: Its antigen remains unknown.

The V call is TRBV11-2, the J call TRBJ2-7; D unclear. The specimen sequenced was PBMCs. This sequence was found in a human donor in good health (CMV status not recorded). Some clones in this sample may be carry-over from other donors' samples. The DNA for the CDR3 is TGTGCCAGCAGCTTAGACAGGATTACCTACGAGCAGTACTTC. Its protein product is CASSLDRITYEQYF.